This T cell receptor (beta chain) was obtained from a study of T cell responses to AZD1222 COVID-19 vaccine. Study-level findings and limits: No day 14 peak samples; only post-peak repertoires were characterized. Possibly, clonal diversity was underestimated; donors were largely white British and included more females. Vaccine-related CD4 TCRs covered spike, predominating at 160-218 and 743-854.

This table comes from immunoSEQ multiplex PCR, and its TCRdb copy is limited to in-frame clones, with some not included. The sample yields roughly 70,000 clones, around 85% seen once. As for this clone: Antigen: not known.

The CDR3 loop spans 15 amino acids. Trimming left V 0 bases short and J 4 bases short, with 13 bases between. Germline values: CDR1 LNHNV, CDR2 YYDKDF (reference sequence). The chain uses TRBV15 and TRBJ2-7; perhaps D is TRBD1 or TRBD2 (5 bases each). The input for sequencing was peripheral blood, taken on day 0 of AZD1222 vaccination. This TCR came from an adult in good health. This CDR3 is CATSRDPGTTYEQYF. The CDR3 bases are TGTGCCACCAGCAGAGACCCCGGGACCACTTACGAGCAGTACTTC. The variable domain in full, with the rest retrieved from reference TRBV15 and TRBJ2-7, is DAMVIQNPRYQVTQFGKPVTLSCSQTLNHNVMYWYQQKSSQAPKLLFHYYDKDFNNEADTPDNFQSRRPNTSFCFLDIRSPGLGDTAMYLCATSRDPGTTYEQYFGPGTRLTVT.